This T cell receptor (beta chain) was observed in a study of cytomegalovirus exposure and HLA in healthy donors (dated by TCRdb to about 2017). In the study overall: In an earlier analysis of around 540 of the donors, roughly 300 Gb of sequence data and just under 120 million unique TCR beta sequences from 150 million to 200 million T cells were reported. Approximately 300 gigabases of sequencing data and around 80 million unique TCR sequences made up an early release that covered 640 HLA-typed donors. Among the roughly 400 genotyped donors, roughly 80% belonged to the genetic ancestry cluster associated with self-reported Caucasian donors. The aim of the study was to test whether cataloging public T cell receptors could identify signatures of past pathogen exposure. The study used immunosequencing to profile the T cell repertoires of 666 subjects and linked those repertoires to cytomegalovirus serostatus. Besides the first cohort of approximately 710 subjects, a separate validation cohort made up of over a hundred different subjects was used. To predict cytomegalovirus infection status, the study combined high-throughput TCR immunosequencing, statistical association of individual TCRs with disease status, and machine learning. To study patterns of TCR occurrence, a later analysis re-analyzed previously published TCR beta repertoires from 666 donors and added high-resolution HLA genotyping. The later analysis used no new phenotypic data to find candidate immune exposures, relying instead on TCR beta sequences and their occurrence across donors. An earlier analysis of 587 of the donors applied high-throughput TCR beta sequencing to assess whether each TCR beta V gene segment acted as functional or pseudogenic. Donor age, sex, ethnicity and CMV serostatus were compiled alongside the repertoire data. A later genetic analysis took genome-wide SNP genotypes for 398 of the 666 donors and used that subset as a discovery cohort. All discovery cohort repertoires had been generated using a single sequencing platform. HLA typing included class I and class II loci at four-digit resolution. Typing coverage differed by locus: A, B, C, DRB1 and DQB1 were typed in about 629-630 donors, DQA1 in around 500, DPA1 in around 610, and DPB1 in around 490. Because of strong linkage in the cohort, 5 or 6 DR-DQ haplotypes were treated as single units for association and clustering. Among roughly 370 genotyped donors of the cohort, an average of about 240,000 unique TCR beta nucleotide sequences were sequenced per donor, roughly 20% of them non-productive.

Library prep was done by the immunoSEQ multiplex PCR assay. For the multiplex PCR, a mixture combining 60 forward primers for TCR Vbeta segments and 13 reverse primers for TCR Jbeta segments was used. The CDR3 region of rearranged TCR beta genes was amplified from genomic DNA with a multiplex PCR assay. Amplified TCR beta libraries were sequenced as 87-base-pair reads on the Illumina HiSeq System. As for the original processing: A later analysis tallied 75 million to 95 million unique TCR beta chains across the 666 repertoires, and approximately 12 million of those chains were shared by two or more donors. Raw reads were error-corrected and collapsed into unique sequences by a nearest-neighbor algorithm in which closely related sequences were merged to remove PCR and sequencing errors. V, D and J gene segments were assigned by aligning CDR3 sequences to IMGT reference sequences. For a sequence to be retained, at least a six-nucleotide match to both a V gene segment and a J gene segment was required. Rearrangements were classified as productive when the CDR3 lacked stop codons and remained in frame with V and J, and all other rearrangements were classified as non-productive. Following IMGT convention, CDR3 was defined as the stretch from the second conserved V-encoded cysteine up to the conserved J-encoded phenylalanine. In an earlier analysis of more than 550 of the donors, sequences lacking an unambiguous match to a single V gene segment were excluded. In an earlier analysis of some 590 of the donors, a V segment was called functional when productive rearrangements were above 56.7%, and segregating when the standard deviation between donors exceeded 5%. A statistical classification framework was built for diagnosing cytomegalovirus status from the catalog of TCR beta chain sequences. A later analysis assigned V and J genes by comparing TCR nucleotide sequences with IMGT/GENE-DB human TR gene sequences. The TCRdist pipeline was used in a later analysis to assign CDR3 sequences and most-parsimonious VDJ recombination scenarios. A later analysis defined each TCR beta chain by its CDR3 amino acid sequence plus V-gene family, and excluded reads lacking a unique V-gene family. A later analysis removed roughly 590 highly shared, low-generation-probability nucleotide sequences to deal with suspected cross-contamination and a sequencing artifact. For each public chain, a later analysis derived a clonal expansion index from normalized ranks of inferred template counts within each repertoire. In a later analysis, generation probabilities were computed with a VDJ recombination model fitted to out-of-frame rearrangements, and the resulting probabilities were checked against IGoR. A later analysis scored TCR-TCR, TCR-HLA and TCR-CMV co-occurrence with hypergeometric tests, applying a repertoire-size bias correction to TCR pairs. In a later analysis, false discovery rates were estimated by permuting HLA or CMV assignments 20 times. In a later analysis, co-occurring TCRs were grouped using DBSCAN, with TCRdist sequence similarity added in when clustering inside HLA-allele-positive subsets. Repertoires with fewer than 30,000 or more than 120,000 public chains were left out of co-occurrence clustering, as were about 5 repertoires with anomalous nucleotide sharing. TCRdb took this table from immuneACCESS and kept in-frame rearrangements with V and J called. Such tables lack part of the clones; where checked against another copy, unresolved V genes explain under half of the gap, and the rest is unexplained. That table gives V, J and clone size, and the DNA gave D and trimming. Within this sample are about 160,000 clones, with less than 90% of them counted one time only. Together, the top ten hold 1% of the sample.

CDR1 is given as PRHDT and CDR2 as FYEKMQ, both from the germline V gene (reference sequence). Inclusive of the bounding cysteine and phenylalanine, the CDR3 is 15 residues long. The retained sequence is limited to the CDR3, 45 bases, with the frame set at the first base. Relative to germline, V is missing 4 bases and J is missing 5 bases, with 2 bases of the junction outside any gene match. In total, approximately 700 healthy bone marrow donors made up the cohort. At the time of sampling, every cohort member was nominally healthy, though immune exposures that went unrecorded were likely present. The donor was CMV seronegative and belonged to the group of approximately 320 seronegative cohort members. A peripheral blood sample was collected from each donor, and TCR beta sequencing was performed on peripheral blood mononuclear cells. The Qiagen DNeasy Blood Extraction Kit was used to extract genomic DNA from the blood cell samples.

Broader findings and caveats from the paper: A group of highly shared sequence variants was considered likely to be a technical artifact of the sequencing pipeline. Several of the top co-occurrence clusters appeared to be linked to parvovirus B19, influenza, CMV and Epstein-Barr virus, according to a later analysis. In a later analysis, TCR association rates were found to vary across HLA loci, with the most associated TCRs seen for DRB1 alleles and the fewest for HLA-C alleles. In a later analysis, around 17,000 TCR beta sequences were associated with specific HLA alleles at a false discovery rate of 0.05. The classifier was reported to diagnose cytomegalovirus status with high specificity and sensitivity in both the original and validation cohorts. Sequencing depth was assumed to be roughly uniform across donors in the presence/absence analyses, though that assumption may not hold. Assigning TCR associations to individual alleles was difficult when HLA alleles, especially DR and DQ, strongly co-occurred. In a later analysis, HLA-associated TCR beta chains showed more clonal expansion and lower generation probabilities than non-associated chains that were equally common. According to the authors, the approach could potentially be generalized to other disease states and immunological phenotypes. Because HLA typing was unavailable for some donors at each locus, only the typed subset was used in association tests. Some IMGT-functional V segments, including TRBV6-2 and TRBV6-3, could not be told apart with the 87-base-pair reads, so those segments were excluded. In a later genetic analysis, fewer N-insertions in productive TCRs were reported among donors in an Asian-associated ancestry cluster than the approximately 670-donor mean. Most TCR sequences were seen in very few donors, while some public TCRs were found in many individuals. Linkage disequilibrium might explain the correlated functional status among segregating V segments, but an unknown experimental factor could not be excluded. A further reported finding was that TCR beta sequences accurately predicted the HLA-A and HLA-B alleles for most subjects in the first cohort. A total of 150 or so TCR beta chains were listed by the study as associated with cytomegalovirus. The cohort was sequenced for TCR beta chains only, and without alpha or paired-chain data the features that could be detected were limited. The only immune exposure information available for the cohort was CMV serostatus. In vitro tests confirmed that three of the cytomegalovirus-associated TCR beta chains recognize cytomegalovirus antigens. Some 15 rarely observed V segments, including chromosome 9 orphons, were excluded from the earlier analysis of about 600 of the donors because counts were too low. Broadly in line with IMGT annotations, most TCR beta V segments showed up in productive rearrangements about 87% or about 30% of the time in an earlier analysis of several hundred of the donors. Most CMV-associated TCR beta chains appeared to be HLA-restricted in a later analysis, and the HLA associations seemed to be driven largely by CMV exposure. In a later genetic analysis, a missense DCLRE1C variant was associated with V-gene and J-gene trimming of TCR beta chains, and the association was replicated in an independent cohort.

Worth noting for this clone: The clone's antigen remains unknown. Base-call qualities are not available, and no considerably larger clone is one nucleotide away.

The V gene is TRBV13 and the J gene is TRBJ2-1, and TRBD2 aligns with 13 junction nucleotides. This sequence was found in a young man in good health and CMV-seronegative. Sample: PBMCs. The CDR3 region reads CASSSGLAGDNEQFF. The sequenced DNA: TGTGCCAGCAGCTCAGGACTAGCGGGAGACAATGAGCAGTTCTTC.